Only a few counts were recorded for the clone carrying this T cell receptor beta chain. These data belong to a study of blood T cell repertoires in COVID-19. As handled by the study authors: Nucleated cell number was recorded as an estimate derived from reference gene primer amplification. Profiling relied on immunoSEQ multiplex PCR, and the TCRdb table lists in-frame clones only, not all of them. That table gives V, J and clone size, and the DNA gave D and trimming. The sample lists fewer than 150,000 clones; just under 90% were seen once. The V end was cut by 0 bases, the J end by 0 bases, with 8 bases between. The germline gives CDR1 LGHNT, CDR2 FRNRAP. This CDR3 has 16 residues.

The sequenced sample consisted of peripheral blood. This TCR was recovered from a woman between 45 and 60 years old with acute or convalescent COVID-19. V and J are TRBV12-5 and TRBJ2-2; maybe TRBD2 (5 bases). CDR3 in DNA: TGTGCTAGTGGTTTGGTGGAGGTCGCGAACACCGGGGAGCTGTTTTTT. It encodes CASGLVEVANTGELFF.